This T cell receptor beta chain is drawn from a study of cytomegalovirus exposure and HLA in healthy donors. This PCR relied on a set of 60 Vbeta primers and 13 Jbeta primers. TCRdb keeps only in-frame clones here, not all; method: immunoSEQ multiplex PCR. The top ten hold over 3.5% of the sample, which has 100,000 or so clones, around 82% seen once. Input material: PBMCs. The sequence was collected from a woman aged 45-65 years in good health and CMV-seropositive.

The CDR3: CSAPGIGYTF. The CDR3 nucleotides read TGCAGTGCTCCAGGGATTGGCTACACCTTC. The J gene is TRBJ1-2, the V gene TRBV20-1; TRBD1 might be the D (5 bases). Germline V gene sequence: CDR1 DFQATT, CDR2 SNEGSKA (reference sequence). Trimming took off 5 bases at V and 7 bases at J, with 8 bases between the two ends. This CDR3 has 10 residues.